This passage covers 10 T cell receptor beta chains from one sample sequenced in a study of memory CD4+ T cells and cytomegalovirus serostatus. Single viable CD3+CD4+CD8-CD45RO+ cells were sorted as the memory CD4+ T cells. Data came from immunoSEQ multiplex PCR; TCRdb stores just in-frame clones and leaves some out. The sample lists roughly 84,000 clones; 80% were seen once. Material for sequencing was memory CD4+ T cells from blood. These receptors all stem from an adult in good health and CMV-seronegative.

The chain recombines TRBV10-2 with TRBJ2-2; 8 nucleotides line up with TRBD2. The V segment lost 6 bases and the J segment 2 bases; nucleotides outside the gene matches: 11. This CDR3 comprises 17 residues. Per the germline V gene, CDR1 is WSHSY and CDR2 is SAAADI. Written as DNA, the CDR3 is TGCGCCAGCAGCGGTCCAAGCGGGGGCTTCAACACCGGGGAGCTGTTTTTT. Translated: CASSGPSGGFNTGELFF.

This chain connects TRBV6-5 to TRBJ2-7, with 7 positions matching TRBD1. The CDR3 spans 15 residues. Trimming removed 6 bases from V and 0 bases from J; junction bases left unmatched: 8. Looked up from germline, CDR1 is MNHEY and CDR2 is SVGAGI. DNA for the CDR3: TGTGCCAGCAGGCCGGGACAGCTTCTCTCCTACGAGCAGTACTTC. It translates to CASRPGQLLSYEQYF.

The chain joins TRBV4-1 to TRBJ2-2; D unresolved. V lost 1 base, J lost 1 base, and 7 bases lay in between. CDR1 is MGHRA, CDR2 YSYEKL, per germline. CDR3 length equals 15 residues. The CDR3 DNA follows: TGCGCCAGCAGCCAAGGGCAGATGAACACCGGGGAGCTGTTTTTT. It translates to CASSQGQMNTGELFF.

This chain uses TRBV5-1 with TRBJ1-2; D might be TRBD1 (6 bases). The length of the CDR3 is 13 residues. Per the germline V gene, CDR1 is SGHRS and CDR2 is YFSETQ. V lost 4 bases, J lost 8 bases, and 15 bases lay in between. The CDR3 coding sequence is TGCGCCAGCAGCCCGACCAGGGGCGGGGGCTACACCTTC. This sequence encodes CASSPTRGGGYTF. The entire variable domain, with the rest obtained from reference TRBV5-1 and TRBJ1-2, is as follows: KAGVTQTPRYLIKTRGQQVTLSCSPISGHRSVSWYQQTPGQGLQFLFEYFSETQRNKGNFPGRFSGRQFSNSRSEMNVSTLELGDSALYLCASSPTRGGGYTFGSGTRLTVV.

This clone was seen just once. The V gene is TRBV7-2, the J gene TRBJ2-1, with D possibly TRBD2 on 6 matching bases. The CDR3 is made up of 15 amino acids. The V gene's germline CDR1 is SGHTA and CDR2 FQGNSA. V was trimmed by 5 bases and J by 3 bases, leaving 14 bases between them. The CDR3 is CASSARLGHYNEQFF. CDR3 nucleotide sequence: TGTGCCAGCAGCGCCCGACTAGGCCACTACAATGAGCAGTTCTTC.

This clone was seen a single time. This chain uses TRBV11-2 with TRBJ1-1; D uncertain. Per germline, CDR1 SGHAT and CDR2 FQNNGV. Trimming pared 5 bases from V and 1 base from J, leaving 8 bases between. The CDR3 runs to 13 residues. The CDR3 nucleotides are TGTGCCAGCAGCGGAGGCCCGAACACTGAAGCTTTCTTT. Translated, it gives CASSGGPNTEAFF.

The rearrangement joins TRBV6-1 to TRBJ1-4; no reliable D call. The CDR3 covers 15 residues. V lost 2 bases to trimming and J lost 3 bases, with 10 bases between them. Germline loops: CDR1 MNHNS, CDR2 SASEGT. This CDR3 is CASSEFFGSNEKLFF. CDR3 nucleotide sequence: TGTGCCAGCAGTGAATTTTTTGGCTCTAATGAAAAACTGTTTTTT.

CDR3 bases: TGTGCCTGGAGTTCTGGGACCGGGACCTACGAGCAGTACTTC. Encoded protein: CAWSSGTGTYEQYF. The chain carries TRBV30 and TRBJ2-5; D tentatively fits TRBD1 or TRBD2 (5 bases each). The tail of the sequence fits TRBJ2-7 better, so the J call may be wrong. The CDR3 consists of 14 residues. Germline lookup yields CDR1 GTSNPN and CDR2 SVGIG (reference sequence).

The chain uses TRBV9 and TRBJ2-1, with 8 bases aligning to TRBD2. This CDR3 has 16 amino acids. CDR1 is SGDLS and CDR2 is YYNGEE in the germline V gene. The V and J ends lost 0 bases and 8 bases, in that order; junction bases with no gene match: 10. As DNA, the CDR3 is TGTGCCAGCAGCGTAGTAGCTGGACTAGCAATCCATGAGCAGTTCTTC. Translation gives CASSVVAGLAIHEQFF.

DNA for the CDR3: TGCGCCAGCAGCTTCGGAGGGGGCGCATTTAACTATGGCTACACCTTC. This gives the protein CASSFGGGAFNYGYTF. V gene TRBV5-1 combines with J gene TRBJ1-2; 7 bases map to TRBD1. The CDR3 is 16 amino acids. In germline, CDR1 is SGHRS, CDR2 YFSETQ. Trimming removed 2 bases from V and 1 base from J; junction bases left unmatched: 8.